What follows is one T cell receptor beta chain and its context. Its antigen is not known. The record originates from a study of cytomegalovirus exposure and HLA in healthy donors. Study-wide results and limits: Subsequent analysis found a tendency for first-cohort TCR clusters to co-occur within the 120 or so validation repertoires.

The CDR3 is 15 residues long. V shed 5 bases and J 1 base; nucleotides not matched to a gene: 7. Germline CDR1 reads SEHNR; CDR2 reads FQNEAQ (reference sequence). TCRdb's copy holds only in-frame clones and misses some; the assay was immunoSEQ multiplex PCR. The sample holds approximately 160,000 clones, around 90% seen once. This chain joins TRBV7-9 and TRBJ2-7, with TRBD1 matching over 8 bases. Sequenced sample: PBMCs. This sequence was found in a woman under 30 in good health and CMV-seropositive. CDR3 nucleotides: TGTGCCAGCAGCCTCGGACAGGGACGGTCCTACGAGCAGTACTTC. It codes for CASSLGQGRSYEQYF.